One and the same sample provided the 27 T cell receptor beta chains below, sequenced in a study of PD-1 blockade in classical Hodgkin lymphoma. Every one of the patients relapsed after autologous stem cell transplantation (brentuximab vedotin exposure was variable). Libraries were prepared by immunoSEQ multiplex PCR; TCRdb keeps only in-frame clonotypes and omits some of them. Among 55,000 to 65,000 clones listed, around 91% were seen once. The sample consisted of peripheral blood mononuclear cells (PBMCs), taken at baseline. The receptors originated from a human donor with classical Hodgkin lymphoma.

The chain is built from TRBV28 and TRBJ1-5; D is unclear. The germline V gene encodes CDR1 MDHEN and CDR2 SYDVKM. CDR3 length: 15 residues. V lost 1 base and J 0 bases, leaving 7 bases between the germline ends. As DNA, the CDR3 is TGTGCCAGCAGTTTATTGTTAAATAGCAATCAGCCCCAGCATTTT. This gives the protein CASSLLLNSNQPQHF.

The chain carries TRBV4-1 and TRBJ1-4; a possible D gene is TRBD1 (5 bases). CDR1 and CDR2 from the germline V gene are MGHRA and YSYEKL. Deletions cut 4 bases from V and 6 bases from J, with 15 bases between. The CDR3 spans 15 residues. This CDR3 is CASSLVWGGDEKLFF. The CDR3 nucleotides read TGCGCCAGCAGCCTAGTATGGGGGGGGGATGAAAAACTGTTTTTT.

The chain combines TRBV27 with TRBJ1-6; D call uncertain. Trimming cost V 1 base and J 11 bases, with 9 bases left between them. Germline CDR1 reads MNHEY; CDR2 reads SMNVEV (reference sequence). The CDR3 sequence is 13 residues long. This CDR3 reads CASSLLSRAPLHF. The CDR3 nucleotides read TGTGCCAGCAGTTTATTGTCCCGGGCACCCCTCCACTTT.

This chain connects TRBV6-5 to TRBJ2-3; D call uncertain. Germline V gene lookup returns CDR1 MNHEY and CDR2 SVGAGI. The CDR3 has 14 residues. V lost 4 bases and J 0 bases, leaving 8 bases between the germline ends. CDR3 DNA sequence: TGTGCCAGCAGTTTCTACCGAAGCACAGATACGCAGTATTTT. It translates to CASSFYRSTDTQYF.

The V call is TRBV6-5, the J call TRBJ2-3; 7 nucleotides match TRBD1. J lost 4 bases, V lost 0 bases, and 4 bases had no gene match. Germline CDR1 and CDR2: MNHEY and SVGAGI. CDR3 length: 15 residues. The DNA of the CDR3 is TGTGCCAGCAGTTACTCGACAGGGAATTCAGATACGCAGTATTTT. Its protein is CASSYSTGNSDTQYF.

The chain joins TRBV27 to TRBJ1-1, with unresolved D. In germline, CDR1 is MNHEY, CDR2 SMNVEV (reference sequence). Deletions cut 1 base from V and 4 bases from J, with 16 bases between. This CDR3 has 16 amino acids. In nucleotides, the CDR3 is TGTGCCAGCAGTTTATTAGGAGCCCGACACAGCACTGAAGCTTTCTTT. Its protein product is CASSLLGARHSTEAFF.

The genes are TRBV10-1 and TRBJ2-1, with D possibly being TRBD1 (5 bases). From germline, CDR1 is WNHNN and CDR2 SYGVQD (reference sequence). The V gene lost 4 bases and the J gene lost 8 bases, with 12 bases spanning the gap. The CDR3 consists of 13 residues. In DNA form, the CDR3 reads TGCGCCAGCAGTGGACCCCAGGGCTATGAGCAGTTCTTC. Its protein product is CASSGPQGYEQFF.

CDR3 protein: CASSLGTGFTDTQYF. CDR3 coding DNA: TGTGCCAGCAGTCTCGGGACAGGTTTCACAGATACGCAGTATTTT. The V and J genes are TRBV6-1 and TRBJ2-3, with 8 bases that match TRBD1. The J segment lost 2 bases and the V segment lost 5 bases, leaving 6 bases of the junction unmatched. CDR1 is MNHNS, CDR2 SASEGT, per germline. The CDR3 length is 15 residues.

This clone came up once. V usage is TRBV9 and J usage is TRBJ1-1; no reliable D call. Between the trimmed V and J ends, which lost 0 bases and 3 bases, there was a span of 18 bases. Germline V lookup: CDR1 SGDLS, CDR2 YYNGEE. The CDR3 is 17 residues long. The CDR3, as DNA: TGTGCCAGCAGCGTAGCTGGTGGGGATATGGGTGACACTGAAGCTTTCTTT. Translated: CASSVAGGDMGDTEAFF.

V and J are TRBV9 and TRBJ2-3, with 11 bases matching TRBD2. The germline V gene encodes CDR1 SGDLS and CDR2 YYNGEE. CDR3 size: 16 residues. Trimming removed 1 base from V and 4 bases from J; junction bases left unmatched: 5. CDR3 sequence reads: CASSVLAGGLSDTQYF. As DNA, the CDR3 is TGTGCCAGCAGCGTACTAGCGGGGGGATTGTCAGATACGCAGTATTTT.

This clone was found once. The chain links TRBV11-2 to TRBJ2-7; D remains ambiguous. Per germline, CDR1 SGHAT and CDR2 FQNNGV. Between the trimmed V and J ends, which lost 5 bases and 0 bases, there was a span of 5 bases. This CDR3 is built from 12 residues. CDR3 amino acids: CASSPDSYEQYF. The CDR3 DNA sequence: TGTGCCAGCAGCCCGGACTCCTACGAGCAGTACTTC.

V and J are TRBV19 and TRBJ2-1; D is possibly TRBD2 (5 bases). The ends were cut back, 5 bases at V and 4 bases at J, with 12 bases in the middle. The CDR3 totals 14 residues. Germline CDR1 reads LNHDA; CDR2 reads SQIVND (reference sequence). CDR3 sequence reads: CASSSRPGYNEQFF. As DNA, the CDR3 is TGTGCCAGTAGTTCGCGGCCGGGGTACAATGAGCAGTTCTTC.

The chain recombines TRBV9 with TRBJ2-1, with 8 bases lining up with TRBD2. The CDR3 spans 16 residues. Germline CDR1 and CDR2: SGDLS and YYNGEE. V was pared by 0 bases and J by 7 bases, with 9 bases of the junction left unmatched. The CDR3 reads CASSVGVAGIRNEQFF. The CDR3 DNA is TGTGCCAGCAGCGTAGGGGTAGCGGGGATCCGGAATGAGCAGTTCTTC.

J is TRBJ2-4 and V is TRBV5-4; either TRBD1 or TRBD2 may fit D (5 bases each). V lost 2 bases, J lost 1 base, and 10 bases lay in between. Germline V gene sequence: CDR1 SGHNT, CDR2 YYREEE (reference sequence). CDR3 length equals 15 residues. CDR3: CASSFQGEAKNIQYF. CDR3 bases: TGTGCCAGCAGCTTTCAGGGAGAGGCCAAAAACATTCAGTACTTC.

V is TRBV15 and J is TRBJ2-2; D gene unclear. CDR1 is LNHNV and CDR2 is YYDKDF in the germline V gene (reference sequence). Trimming left V 0 bases short and J 5 bases short, with 7 bases between. The CDR3 spans 14 residues. The DNA of the CDR3 is TGTGCCACCAGCAGAGAATTTTGGACCGGGGAGCTGTTTTTT. This sequence encodes CATSREFWTGELFF. Looking up the rest from reference TRBV15 and TRBJ2-2 gives the full variable domain: DAMVIQNPRYQVTQFGKPVTLSCSQTLNHNVMYWYQQKSSQAPKLLFHYYDKDFNNEADTPDNFQSRRPNTSFCFLDIRSPGLGDTAMYLCATSREFWTGELFFGEGSRLTVL.

The chain recombines TRBV9 with TRBJ2-2; D gene ambiguous. In germline, CDR1 is SGDLS, CDR2 YYNGEE. This CDR3 is built from 13 residues. Trimming shortened V by 1 base and J by 6 bases, and 7 bases separated the two germline ends. CDR3 sequence reads: CASSVSWAGELFF. Written as DNA, the CDR3 is TGTGCCAGCAGCGTATCATGGGCCGGGGAGCTGTTTTTT. Looking up the rest from reference TRBV9 and TRBJ2-2 gives the full variable domain: DSGVTQTPKHLITATGQRVTLRCSPRSGDLSVYWYQQSLDQGLQFLIQYYNGEERAKGNILERFSAQQFPDLHSELNLSSLELGDSALYFCASSVSWAGELFFGEGSRLTVL.

This clone was recorded only once. V gene TRBV6-5 combines with J gene TRBJ1-3, with 9 nucleotides matching TRBD1. Trimming removed 8 bases from V and 5 bases from J; junction bases left unmatched: 7. CDR1 and CDR2 (germline): MNHEY, SVGAGI. This CDR3 region has 14 residues. The CDR3 coding sequence is TGTGCCAGCTGGACAGGGGATCGGCGAAACACCATATATTTT. Protein sequence: CASWTGDRRNTIYF.

The chain uses TRBV27 and TRBJ1-2, with 9 bases that match TRBD1. After removal of 6 bases from V and 4 bases from J, the junction contained 9 bases not matched to a gene. Germline lookup yields CDR1 MNHEY and CDR2 SMNVEV (reference sequence). The CDR3 is 15 residues long. The CDR3 loop reads CASRETGGESYGYTF. CDR3 nucleotide sequence: TGTGCCAGCAGGGAGACAGGGGGAGAGAGCTATGGCTACACCTTC.

This clone was detected a few times. CDR3 coding DNA: TGCGCCAGGACAGTGACAGGGGTAGACACTGAAGCTTTCTTT. This gives the protein CARTVTGVDTEAFF. The rearrangement uses TRBV23-1 and TRBJ1-1; 8 bases map to TRBD1. TRBV23-1 is placed among ORFs of uncertain function. The J segment lost 3 bases and the V segment lost 9 bases, leaving 9 bases of the junction unmatched. The CDR3 sequence is 14 residues long.

The chain employs TRBV5-1 and TRBJ2-5; D uncertain. This CDR3 spans 11 amino acids. The germline gives CDR1 SGHRS, CDR2 YFSETQ. V shed 0 bases and J shed 3 bases, with 0 bases lying between them. DNA of the CDR3: TGCGCCAGCAGCTTGGAAGAGACCCAGTACTTC. Translating gives CASSLEETQYF.

V and J are TRBV10-3 and TRBJ2-7; TRBD1 aligns across 7 bases. The germline V gene encodes CDR1 ENHRY and CDR2 SYGVKD. Unmatched junction bases numbered 9, after V lost 10 bases and J lost 3 bases. This CDR3 is 13 amino acids long. The CDR3 here is CATGDSGFYEQYF. The DNA of the CDR3 is TGTGCCACCGGGGACAGCGGATTCTACGAGCAGTACTTC.

V is TRBV6-5 and J is TRBJ2-7; no reliable D call. V was pared by 6 bases and J by 3 bases, with 15 bases between. This CDR3 region has 14 residues. Germline assignment: CDR1 MNHEY and CDR2 SVGAGI. The CDR3 coding sequence is TGTGCCAGCAGGGTCAGCTTGAGGAGCTACGAGCAGTACTTC. Its protein is CASRVSLRSYEQYF.

The chain uses TRBV2 and TRBJ2-4; TRBD2 agrees at 12 bases. The germline CDR1 and CDR2 sequences are SNHLY and FYNNEI. V lost 6 bases, J lost 8 bases, and 8 bases stayed unmatched. The length of the CDR3 is 15 residues. Here the CDR3 reads CASRVTSGGKDIQYF. The CDR3 coding sequence is TGTGCCAGCAGGGTTACTAGCGGGGGGAAGGACATTCAGTACTTC.

The chain employs TRBV2 and TRBJ2-2; D perhaps matches TRBD2 (6 bases). CDR3 length: 14 amino acids. Germline CDR1 and CDR2: SNHLY and FYNNEI. With 6 bases removed from V and 4 bases from J, the gap between germline ends came to 12 bases. In nucleotides, the CDR3 is TGTGCCAGCAGCTCGGGGGTGGCCACCGGGGAGCTGTTTTTT. Translated: CASSSGVATGELFF. Variable domain in full (rest from reference TRBV2 and TRBJ2-2): EPEVTQTPSHQVTQMGQEVILRCVPISNHLYFYWYRQILGQKVEFLVSFYNNEISEKSEIFDDQFSVERPDGSNFTLKIRSTKLEDSAMYFCASSSGVATGELFFGEGSRLTVL.

This chain connects TRBV30 to TRBJ1-1; D remains ambiguous. Germline V lookup: CDR1 GTSNPN, CDR2 SVGIG (reference sequence). V dropped 5 bases and J dropped 0 bases, with 7 bases sitting between them. The length of the CDR3 is 12 residues. The CDR3 coding sequence is TGTGCCTGGGGCAGCTTGAACACTGAAGCTTTCTTT. This sequence encodes CAWGSLNTEAFF.

J is TRBJ2-7 and V is TRBV28; D ambiguous. The CDR3 is made up of 12 amino acids. CDR1 and CDR2 from the germline V gene are MDHEN and SYDVKM. V gave up 5 bases and J gave up 5 bases, with 10 bases separating them. The CDR3 nucleotides are TGTGCCAGCAGTCCCGATCGCAACGAGCAGTACTTC. It codes for CASSPDRNEQYF.

The chain combines TRBV6-5 with TRBJ1-1, with 9 bases fitting TRBD1. Unmatched junction bases numbered 5, after V lost 0 bases and J lost 6 bases. The length of the CDR3 is 15 residues. CDR1 and CDR2 (germline): MNHEY, SVGAGI. The CDR3, as DNA: TGTGCCAGCAGTTACTCCGGGACAGGGAGGGCTGAAGCTTTCTTT. Translated, it gives CASSYSGTGRAEAFF.